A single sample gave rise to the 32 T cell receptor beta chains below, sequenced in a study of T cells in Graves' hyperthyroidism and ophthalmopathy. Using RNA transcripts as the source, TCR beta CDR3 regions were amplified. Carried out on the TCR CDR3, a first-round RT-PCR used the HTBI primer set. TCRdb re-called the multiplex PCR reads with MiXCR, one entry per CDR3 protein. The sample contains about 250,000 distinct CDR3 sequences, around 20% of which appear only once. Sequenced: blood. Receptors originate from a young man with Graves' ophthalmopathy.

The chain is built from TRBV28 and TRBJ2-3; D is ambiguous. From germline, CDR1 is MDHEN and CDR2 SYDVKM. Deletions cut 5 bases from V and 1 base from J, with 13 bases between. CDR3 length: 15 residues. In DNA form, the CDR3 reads TGTGCCAGCAGTAGGCCGGGTCTGGGCACAGATACGCAGTATTTT. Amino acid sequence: CASSRPGLGTDTQYF.

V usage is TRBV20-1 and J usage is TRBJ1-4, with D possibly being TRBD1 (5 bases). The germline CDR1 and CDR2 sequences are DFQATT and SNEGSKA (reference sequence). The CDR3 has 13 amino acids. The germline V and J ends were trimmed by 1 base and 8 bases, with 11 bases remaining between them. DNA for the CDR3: TGCAGTGCTAGAGGGGGGGGACGGGAAAAACTGTTTTTT. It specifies CSARGGGREKLFF.

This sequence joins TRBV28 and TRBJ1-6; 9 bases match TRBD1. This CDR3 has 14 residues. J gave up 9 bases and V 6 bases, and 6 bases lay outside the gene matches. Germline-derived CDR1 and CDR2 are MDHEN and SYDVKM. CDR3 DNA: TGTGCCAGCAGGGGTGGGACAGGGCGTTCACCCCTCCACTTT. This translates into CASRGGTGRSPLHF.

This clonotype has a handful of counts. The CDR3 sequence is CASSLAATQGSSPLHF. DNA of the CDR3: TGCGCCAGCAGCTTAGCGGCCACTCAGGGTTCTTCACCCCTCCACTTT. The chain uses TRBV5-1 and TRBJ1-6, with a possible D match to TRBD1 (5 bases). Trimming stripped 2 bases from V and 9 bases from J, with 18 bases between. Germline V gene sequence: CDR1 SGHRS, CDR2 YFSETQ. This CDR3 is built from 16 residues.

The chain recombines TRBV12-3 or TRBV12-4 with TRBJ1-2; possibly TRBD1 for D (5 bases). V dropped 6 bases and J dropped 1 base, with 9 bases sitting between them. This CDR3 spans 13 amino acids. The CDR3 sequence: CASRDTLNYGYTF. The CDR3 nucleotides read TGTGCCAGCAGGGACACACTTAACTATGGCTACACCTTC.

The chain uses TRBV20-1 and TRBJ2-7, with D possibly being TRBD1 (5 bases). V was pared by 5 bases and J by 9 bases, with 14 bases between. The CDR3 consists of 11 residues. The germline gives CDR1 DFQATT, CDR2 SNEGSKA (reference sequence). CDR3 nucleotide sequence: TGCAGTGCTTCTCTTCAGGGTGTGCAGTACTTC. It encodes CSASLQGVQYF.

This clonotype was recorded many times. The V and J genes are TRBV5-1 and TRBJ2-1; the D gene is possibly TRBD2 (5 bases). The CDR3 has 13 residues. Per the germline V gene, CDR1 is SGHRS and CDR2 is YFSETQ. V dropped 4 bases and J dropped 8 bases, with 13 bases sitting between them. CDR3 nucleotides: TGCGCCAGCAGCCCCTCGACTACCGATGAGCAGTTCTTC. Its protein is CASSPSTTDEQFF. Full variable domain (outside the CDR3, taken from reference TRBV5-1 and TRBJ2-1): KAGVTQTPRYLIKTRGQQVTLSCSPISGHRSVSWYQQTPGQGLQFLFEYFSETQRNKGNFPGRFSGRQFSNSRSEMNVSTLELGDSALYLCASSPSTTDEQFFGPGTRLTVL.

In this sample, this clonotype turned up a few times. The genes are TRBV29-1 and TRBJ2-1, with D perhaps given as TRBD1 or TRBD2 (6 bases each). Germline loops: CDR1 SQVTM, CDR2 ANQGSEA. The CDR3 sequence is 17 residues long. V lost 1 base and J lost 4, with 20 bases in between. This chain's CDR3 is CSVEGRPRGVRYNEQFF. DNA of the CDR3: TGCAGCGTTGAAGGTAGACCAAGGGGGGTTAGGTACAATGAGCAGTTCTTC.

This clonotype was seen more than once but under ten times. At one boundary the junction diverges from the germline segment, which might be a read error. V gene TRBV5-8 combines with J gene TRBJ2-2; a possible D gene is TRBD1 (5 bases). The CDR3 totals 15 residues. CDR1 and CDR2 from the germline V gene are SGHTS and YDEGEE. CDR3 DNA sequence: TGCGCCAGCAGCCAAGGTCAGGGTCCCACCGGGGAGCTGTTTTTT. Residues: CASSQGQGPTGELFF.

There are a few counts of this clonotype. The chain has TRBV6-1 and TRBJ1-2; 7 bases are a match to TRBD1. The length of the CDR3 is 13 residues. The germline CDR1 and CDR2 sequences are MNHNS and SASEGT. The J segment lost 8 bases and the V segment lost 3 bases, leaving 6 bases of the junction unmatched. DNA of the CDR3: TGTGCCAGCAGTGACCTTGACAGGGTCGGCTACACCTTC. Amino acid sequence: CASSDLDRVGYTF.

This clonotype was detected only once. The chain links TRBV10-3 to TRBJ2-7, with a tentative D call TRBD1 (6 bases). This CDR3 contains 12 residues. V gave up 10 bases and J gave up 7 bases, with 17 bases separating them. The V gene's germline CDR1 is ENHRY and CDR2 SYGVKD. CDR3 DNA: TGTGCCACCAAAGTCCAGGGGAGTGAGCAGTACTTC. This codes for CATKVQGSEQYF.

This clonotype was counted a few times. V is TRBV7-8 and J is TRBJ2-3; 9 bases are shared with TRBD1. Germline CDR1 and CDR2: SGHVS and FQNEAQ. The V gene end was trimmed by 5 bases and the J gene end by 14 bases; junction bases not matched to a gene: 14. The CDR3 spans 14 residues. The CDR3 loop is CASSELMGQGRRYF. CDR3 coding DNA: TGTGCCAGCAGCGAACTTATGGGACAGGGCCGCAGGTATTTT.

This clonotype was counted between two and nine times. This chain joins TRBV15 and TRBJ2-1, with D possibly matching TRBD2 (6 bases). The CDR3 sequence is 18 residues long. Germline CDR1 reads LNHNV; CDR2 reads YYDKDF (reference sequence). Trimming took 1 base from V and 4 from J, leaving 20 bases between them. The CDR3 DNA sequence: TGTGCCACCAGCAGAGTAGGCATAGCGGACGACCTATACAATGAGCAGTTCTTC. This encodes CATSRVGIADDLYNEQFF. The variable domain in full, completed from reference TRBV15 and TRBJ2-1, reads DAMVIQNPRYQVTQFGKPVTLSCSQTLNHNVMYWYQQKSSQAPKLLFHYYDKDFNNEADTPDNFQSRRPNTSFCFLDIRSPGLGDTAMYLCATSRVGIADDLYNEQFFGPGTRLTVL.

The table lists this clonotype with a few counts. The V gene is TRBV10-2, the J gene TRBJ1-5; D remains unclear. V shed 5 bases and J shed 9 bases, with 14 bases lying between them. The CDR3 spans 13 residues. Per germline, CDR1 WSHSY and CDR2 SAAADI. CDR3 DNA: TGCGCCAGCAGTCTGGACGGGCCTAGGCCCCAGCATTTT. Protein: CASSLDGPRPQHF.

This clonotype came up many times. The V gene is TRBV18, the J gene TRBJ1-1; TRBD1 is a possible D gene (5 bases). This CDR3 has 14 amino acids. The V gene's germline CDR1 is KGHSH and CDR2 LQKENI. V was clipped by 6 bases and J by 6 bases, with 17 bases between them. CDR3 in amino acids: CASSSNSGFPEAFF. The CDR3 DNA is TGTGCCAGCTCGAGCAATTCAGGGTTCCCTGAAGCTTTCTTT.

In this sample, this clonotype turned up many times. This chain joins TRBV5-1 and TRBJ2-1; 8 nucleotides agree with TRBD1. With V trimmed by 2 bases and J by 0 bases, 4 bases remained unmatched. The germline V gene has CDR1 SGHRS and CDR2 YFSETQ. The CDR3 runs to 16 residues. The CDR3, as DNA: TGCGCCAGCAGCTTAGGCGACAGGGGCTCCTACAATGAGCAGTTCTTC. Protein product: CASSLGDRGSYNEQFF. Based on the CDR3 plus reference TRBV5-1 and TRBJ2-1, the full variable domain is KAGVTQTPRYLIKTRGQQVTLSCSPISGHRSVSWYQQTPGQGLQFLFEYFSETQRNKGNFPGRFSGRQFSNSRSEMNVSTLELGDSALYLCASSLGDRGSYNEQFFGPGTRLTVL.

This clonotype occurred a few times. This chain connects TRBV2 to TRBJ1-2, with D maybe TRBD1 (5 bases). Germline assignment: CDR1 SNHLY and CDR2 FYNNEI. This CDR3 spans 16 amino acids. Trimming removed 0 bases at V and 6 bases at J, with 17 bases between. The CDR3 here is CASSEAGDGFLNGYTF. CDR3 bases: TGTGCCAGCAGTGAAGCCGGGGACGGGTTTTTGAATGGCTACACCTTC. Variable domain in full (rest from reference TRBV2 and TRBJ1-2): EPEVTQTPSHQVTQMGQEVILRCVPISNHLYFYWYRQILGQKVEFLVSFYNNEISEKSEIFDDQFSVERPDGSNFTLKIRSTKLEDSAMYFCASSEAGDGFLNGYTFGSGTRLTVV.

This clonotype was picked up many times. The CDR3 DNA is TGCGCCAGCAGACTTAATAGTCCCATCTTATCTAACACTGAAGCTTTCTTT. Translated, it gives CASRLNSPILSNTEAFF. The chain employs TRBV5-1 and TRBJ1-1; D is uncertain. There are 17 residues in the CDR3. The germline CDR1 and CDR2 sequences are SGHRS and YFSETQ. Trimming removed 5 bases at V and 2 bases at J, with 22 bases between.

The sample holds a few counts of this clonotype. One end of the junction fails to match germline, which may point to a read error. The CDR3 region has the DNA TGTGCCGGCAGTTTACGACAGGGAGGCAATCAGCCCCAGCATTTT. Its protein product is CAGSLRQGGNQPQHF. V usage is TRBV12-3 or TRBV12-4 and J usage is TRBJ1-5; the match to TRBD1 covers 7 bases. The CDR3 spans 15 residues.

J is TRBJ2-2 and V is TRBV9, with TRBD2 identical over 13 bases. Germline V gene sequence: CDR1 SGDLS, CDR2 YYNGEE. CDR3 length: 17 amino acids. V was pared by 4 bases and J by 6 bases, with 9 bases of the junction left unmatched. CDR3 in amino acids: CASSPWTSGSYAGELFF. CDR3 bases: TGTGCCAGCAGCCCCTGGACTAGCGGGAGTTATGCCGGGGAGCTGTTTTTT.

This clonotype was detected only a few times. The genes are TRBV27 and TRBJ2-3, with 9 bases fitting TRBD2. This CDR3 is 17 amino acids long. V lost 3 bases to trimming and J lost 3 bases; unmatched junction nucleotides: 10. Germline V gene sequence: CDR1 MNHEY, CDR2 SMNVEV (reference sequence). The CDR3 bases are TGTGCCAGCAGTTTGCAAGGGCTAGCGGGACTTACAGATACGCAGTATTTT. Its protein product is CASSLQGLAGLTDTQYF.

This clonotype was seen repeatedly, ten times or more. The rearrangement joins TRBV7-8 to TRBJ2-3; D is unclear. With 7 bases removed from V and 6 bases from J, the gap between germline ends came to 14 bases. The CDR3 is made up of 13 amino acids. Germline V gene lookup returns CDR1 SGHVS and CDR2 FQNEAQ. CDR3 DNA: TGTGCCAGCACGCGAGGATTGACGGATACGCAGTATTTT. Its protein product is CASTRGLTDTQYF.

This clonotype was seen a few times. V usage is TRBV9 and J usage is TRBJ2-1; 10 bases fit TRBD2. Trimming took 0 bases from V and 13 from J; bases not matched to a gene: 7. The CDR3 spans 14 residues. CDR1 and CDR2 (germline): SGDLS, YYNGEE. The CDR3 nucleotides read TGTGCCAGCAGCGTAGCTACTAGCGGGGCGGAACAGTTCTTC. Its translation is CASSVATSGAEQFF.

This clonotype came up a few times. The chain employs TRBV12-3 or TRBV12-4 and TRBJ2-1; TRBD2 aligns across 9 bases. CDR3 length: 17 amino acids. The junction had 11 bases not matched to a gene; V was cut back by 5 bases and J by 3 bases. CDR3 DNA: TGTGCCAGCAGTCCCTTTGCGGGGGGGGCCTTCTACAATGAGCAGTTCTTC. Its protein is CASSPFAGGAFYNEQFF.

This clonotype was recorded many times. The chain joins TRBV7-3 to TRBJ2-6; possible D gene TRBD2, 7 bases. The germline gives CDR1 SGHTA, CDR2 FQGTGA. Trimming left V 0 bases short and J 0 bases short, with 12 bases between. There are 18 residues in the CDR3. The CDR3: CASSLTAGQISGANVLTF. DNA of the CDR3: TGTGCCAGCAGCTTAACAGCGGGACAAATCTCTGGGGCCAACGTCCTGACTTTC.

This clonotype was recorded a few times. The CDR3 reads CASTSGTVTEAFF. The CDR3 DNA is TGTGCCAGCACCTCGGGGACAGTAACTGAAGCTTTCTTT. This sequence joins TRBV6-1 and TRBJ1-1; TRBD1 matches 7 bases. The CDR3 consists of 13 residues. CDR1 is MNHNS, CDR2 SASEGT, per germline. With 7 bases clipped from V and 5 bases from J, the junction kept 7 bases outside the gene matches.

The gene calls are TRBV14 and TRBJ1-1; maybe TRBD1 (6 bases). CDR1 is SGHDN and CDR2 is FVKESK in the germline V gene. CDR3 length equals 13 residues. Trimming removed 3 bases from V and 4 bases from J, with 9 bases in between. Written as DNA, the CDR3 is TGTGCCAGCAGCCAGTCAGGGGCCACTGAAGCTTTCTTT. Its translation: CASSQSGATEAFF. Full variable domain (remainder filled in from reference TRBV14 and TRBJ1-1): EAGVTQFPSHSVIEKGQTVTLRCDPISGHDNLYWYRRVMGKEIKFLLHFVKESKQDESGMPNNRFLAERTGGTYSTLKVQPAELEDSGVYFCASSQSGATEAFFGQGTRLTVV.

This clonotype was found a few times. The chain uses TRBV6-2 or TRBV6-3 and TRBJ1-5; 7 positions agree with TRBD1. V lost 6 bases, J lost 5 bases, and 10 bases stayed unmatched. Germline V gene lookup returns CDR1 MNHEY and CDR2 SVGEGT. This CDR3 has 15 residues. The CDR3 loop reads CASRRQGSYDQPQHF. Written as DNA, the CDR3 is TGTGCCAGCAGAAGACAGGGATCCTACGATCAGCCCCAGCATTTT.

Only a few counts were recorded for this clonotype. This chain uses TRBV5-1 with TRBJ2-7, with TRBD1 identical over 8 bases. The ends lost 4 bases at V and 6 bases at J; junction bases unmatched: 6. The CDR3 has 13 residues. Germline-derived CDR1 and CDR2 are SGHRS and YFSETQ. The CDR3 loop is CASSGRGLGEQYF. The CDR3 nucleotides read TGCGCCAGCAGCGGCAGGGGGCTCGGCGAGCAGTACTTC.

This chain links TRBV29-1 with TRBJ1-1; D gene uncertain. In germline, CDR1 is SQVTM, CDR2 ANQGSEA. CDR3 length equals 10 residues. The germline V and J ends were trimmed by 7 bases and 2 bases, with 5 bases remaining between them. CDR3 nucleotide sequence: TGCAGCGGTACAAACACTGAAGCTTTCTTT. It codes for CSGTNTEAFF.

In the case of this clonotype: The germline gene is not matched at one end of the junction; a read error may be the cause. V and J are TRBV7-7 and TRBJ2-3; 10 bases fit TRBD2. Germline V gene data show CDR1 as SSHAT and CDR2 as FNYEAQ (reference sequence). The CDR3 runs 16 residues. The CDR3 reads CASSPGLAANTDTQYF. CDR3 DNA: TGTGCTAGCAGCCCAGGACTAGCGGCAAACACAGATACGCAGTATTTT.

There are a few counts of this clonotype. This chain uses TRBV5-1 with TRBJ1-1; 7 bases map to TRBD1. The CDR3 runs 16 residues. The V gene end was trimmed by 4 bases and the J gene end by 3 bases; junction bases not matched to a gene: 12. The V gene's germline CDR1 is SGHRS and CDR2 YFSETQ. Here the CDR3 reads CASSGRRGQGDTEAFF. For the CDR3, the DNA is TGCGCCAGCAGCGGTAGGAGGGGGCAGGGGGACACTGAAGCTTTCTTT.